These 9 T cell receptor beta chains originate from one sample sequenced in a study of OX40 agonist ivuxolimab in advanced cancers. Here immunoSEQ multiplex PCR was the method, and the copy in TCRdb shows in-frame clones only, minus some. The sample lists fewer than 70,000 clones, 85% to 90% occurring once. Sequenced here: CD4+ or CD8+ T cells sorted from blood, sampled in a trial of the OX40 agonist ivuxolimab. These receptors were collected from an adult with an advanced solid tumor such as melanoma, head and neck, liver or kidney cancer.

With respect to this clone: One end of the junction fails to match germline, which may point to a read error. The chain has TRBV7-9 and TRBJ2-3; D is undetermined. The germline gives CDR1 SEHNR, CDR2 FQNEAQ (reference sequence). The CDR3 length is 10 residues. The CDR3 DNA follows: TGTGCCAGCAGCTTAGAACGCAAGGATTTT. This sequence encodes CASSLERKDF.

This clone has just one count. J is TRBJ2-7 and V is TRBV7-9; TRBD1 matches at 12 bases. V gave up 1 base and J gave up 5 bases; unmatched junction bases: 6. This CDR3 comprises 16 residues. CDR1 and CDR2 from the germline V gene are SEHNR and FQNEAQ (reference sequence). The CDR3 region is CASSLVSGTGGHEQYF. The CDR3 region has the DNA TGTGCCAGCAGCTTAGTGTCGGGGACAGGGGGCCACGAGCAGTACTTC.

This clone was seen once. The genes are TRBV15 and TRBJ2-7; 7 bases align to TRBD1. Per germline, CDR1 LNHNV and CDR2 YYDKDF (reference sequence). The CDR3 has 13 residues. The trim removed 4 bases at V and 7 bases at J, leaving 7 bases unmatched. CDR3 DNA: TGTGCCACCAGCAAAGACAGGGTGGGGGAGCAGTACTTC. Amino acid sequence: CATSKDRVGEQYF.

This rearrangement joins TRBV28 to TRBJ2-5; TRBD2 matches at 9 bases. The germline V gene encodes CDR1 MDHEN and CDR2 SYDVKM. CDR3 size: 16 residues. Trimming at V came to 6 bases and at J to 2 bases, leaving 10 bases not matched to a gene. CDR3 DNA: TGTGCCAGCAGGACAGGGAAGGCGGGAGGGCAAGAGACCCAGTACTTC. Amino acids: CASRTGKAGGQETQYF.

This clone was picked up a small number of times. This chain joins TRBV12-5 and TRBJ1-2, with a possible D match to TRBD1 (5 bases). The CDR3 consists of 12 residues. V lost 3 bases and J lost 4, with 6 bases in between. Germline values: CDR1 LGHNT, CDR2 FRNRAP. CDR3 protein: CASGFQGYGYTF. In nucleotides, the CDR3 is TGTGCTAGTGGTTTCCAGGGCTATGGCTACACCTTC.

The rearrangement uses TRBV28 and TRBJ2-7, with a weak D call TRBD1 (5 bases). V was clipped by 6 bases and J by 0 bases, with 9 bases between them. This CDR3 is 13 amino acids long. Germline V gene sequence: CDR1 MDHEN, CDR2 SYDVKM. The CDR3 DNA reads TGTGCCAGCAGGCCAGGACACTCCTACGAGCAGTACTTC. It yields the protein CASRPGHSYEQYF.

A few counts support this clone. The chain is built from TRBV7-9 and TRBJ1-1, with 9 bases matching TRBD1. This CDR3 region has 14 residues. The V and J ends lost 5 bases and 5 bases, in that order; junction bases with no gene match: 6. In germline, CDR1 is SEHNR, CDR2 FQNEAQ (reference sequence). The CDR3 spells CASSSWTGETEAFF. CDR3 DNA: TGTGCCAGCAGCAGTTGGACAGGGGAGACTGAAGCTTTCTTT.

The chain uses TRBV7-3 and TRBJ2-7; D uncertain. CDR3 length equals 14 residues. Germline assignment: CDR1 SGHTA and CDR2 FQGTGA. The V gene lost 3 bases and the J gene lost 2 bases, with 11 bases spanning the gap. CDR3 sequence: CASSFSSGPYEQYF. CDR3 nucleotides: TGTGCCAGCAGCTTTAGCTCAGGTCCCTACGAGCAGTACTTC.

The chain links TRBV20-1 to TRBJ1-6; the D gene is possibly TRBD1 (5 bases). CDR1 is DFQATT and CDR2 is SNEGSKA in the germline V gene (reference sequence). The CDR3 contains 11 residues. The V end was cut by 4 bases, the J end by 16 bases, with 14 bases between. DNA of the CDR3: TGCAGTGCTACCCTAAGGGGCAGGCTCCACTTT. Translated: CSATLRGRLHF.